The following is a TCR beta chain sequence with its context. Sequencing used immunoSEQ multiplex PCR; TCRdb keeps in-frame clones, though not all of them. This sample has 150,000 to 200,000 clones, with less than 85% found just once. This sample is part of a study of blood T cell repertoires in COVID-19. Study-wide context: COVID-19 samples, acute and convalescent, were from the United States, Italy and Spain.

Germline values: CDR1 SGHTA, CDR2 FQGTGA. V gave up 2 bases and J gave up 7 bases, with 12 bases separating them. There are 14 residues in the CDR3. While infection was still active, Seattle patients were enrolled and then followed longitudinally. This chain joins TRBV7-3 and TRBJ2-1, with TRBD2 as a possible D gene (7 bases). The sequence was obtained from a woman in her 40s with COVID-19, enrolled during active disease. Specimen: peripheral blood. The CDR3 is CASSLLGGLNEQFF. CDR3 DNA: TGTGCCAGCAGCTTACTCGGGGGGCTTAATGAGCAGTTCTTC.